The T cell receptor (beta chain) under discussion was sequenced for a study of T cells in localized non-small cell lung cancer. Repertoires were generated with immunoSEQ multiplex PCR, while TCRdb's copy carries only in-frame clones and drops some. The sample shows under 2,000 clones, approximately 22% of them seen only once. This clone has just a few counts. Its antigen is not identified. Other DNA sequences in this sample translate to the same CDR3. This CDR3 region has 13 residues. Trimming left V 7 bases short and J 0 bases short, with 7 bases between. The V gene's germline CDR1 is MDHEN and CDR2 SYDVKM. General study findings and limits: Paired adjacent lung recovered a median roughly 54 of the top 100 tumor clones.

Nonneoplastic adjacent lung devoid of atypia was obtained no less than 2 cm from the tumor margin. This sequence originates from a man aged 18 to 50 with stage I lung adenocarcinoma. This rearrangement joins TRBV28 to TRBJ1-5; the D is unclear. The material sequenced was normal lung tissue next to the tumor, taken before any cancer treatment. The CDR3 coding sequence is TGTGCCAGCAATGGGGATAGCAATCAGCCCCAGCATTTT. The encoded protein is CASNGDSNQPQHF. Full variable domain (remainder filled in from reference TRBV28 and TRBJ1-5): DVKVTQSSRYLVKRTGEKVFLECVQDMDHENMFWYRQDPGLGLRLIYFSYDVKMKEKGDIPEGYSVSREKKERFSLILESASTNQTSMYLCASNGDSNQPQHFGDGTRLSIL.